At least ten counts were recorded for the clone carrying this T cell receptor beta chain. Its antigen remains unidentified. Germline V gene data show CDR1 as LNHDA and CDR2 as SQIVND (reference sequence). This CDR3 has 17 amino acids. The ends lost 4 bases at V and 4 bases at J; junction bases unmatched: 10. According to the study, genomic DNA was the template for TCR beta VDJ and CDR3 profiling. TCRdb independently ran MiXCR on the reads; one entry per CDR3 protein. The repertoire holds 350,000 to 450,000 distinct CDR3 sequences, roughly 64% seen once, with 3% to 4.5% in the top ten. This sample stems from a study of CD8+CD57+ T cells in acquired aplastic anemia. Whole-study context: Roughly 3.2 ug was the average amount of DNA from sorted CD4+ and CD8+ cells. Whole-study results and caveats: Sharing between patients and controls was observed for around 30 CD8+ CDR3 sequences.

Input material: sorted CD4+, CD8+, or CD8+CD57+ T cells (not recorded which) from PBMCs. The chain combines TRBV19 with TRBJ2-1; 10 nucleotides agree with TRBD1. The clonotype originates from a human donor in good health, serving as a control. In DNA, the CDR3 is TGTGCCAGTAGTACCGCGCCGGGACAGGGGCGGTACAATGAGCAGTTCTTC. Protein product: CASSTAPGQGRYNEQFF.